This T cell receptor (beta chain) was recorded in a study of T cell responses to AZD1222 COVID-19 vaccine. Overall study findings and caveats: There were mostly white British donors and more females than males, and clonal diversity was possibly underestimated.

This clone appeared a single time. No antigen is known for it. Clones were sequenced by immunoSEQ multiplex PCR, and TCRdb holds only the in-frame ones, with some missing. The sample holds 150,000 to 200,000 clones, 92% seen once. V gave up 0 bases and J gave up 2 bases, with 8 bases separating them. From germline, CDR1 is MNHEY and CDR2 SVGAGI. This CDR3 is 14 amino acids long. This receptor was identified in an adult in good health. The starting material was peripheral blood, obtained on day 0 of AZD1222 vaccination. This chain connects TRBV6-5 to TRBJ2-7, with TRBD2 as a possible D gene (5 bases). The CDR3 region has the DNA TGTGCCAGCAGTTACTCGAGCGGAACCTACGAGCAGTACTTC. It yields the protein CASSYSSGTYEQYF.